The following is a T cell receptor (beta chain) sequence with its context. The antigen remains unidentified. The data originate from a study of vaccination and CD4 T cells after COVID-19. Study at large: The convalescents were made up of six males and four females, two of whom were Hispanic. Each participant was administered two doses of a vaccine, which was either BNT162b2 or mRNA-1273. Spike peptides, overlapping and drawn from SARS-CoV-2, HCoV-NL63, HCoV-OC43 and HCoV-229E, were used to stimulate cells.

J lost 2 bases, V lost 1 base, and 5 bases had no gene match. This CDR3 comprises 16 residues. CDR1 and CDR2 from the germline V gene are SEHNR and FQNEAQ (reference sequence). Sequencing of the DNA from cultured CD4+ T cells was carried out with the Oncomine TCR Beta short-read assay. MiXCR, applied by TCRdb to the PCR reads, yields one record per CDR3 protein. The data show about 18,000 distinct CDR3 sequences, with roughly 50% seen just once and around 6.1% held by the top ten. The treatment is: approximately 9-day PBMC culture with coronavirus spike peptide pools or control peptides (ViraFEST assay). The PCR-positive dates, March through December 2020, came before the US Alpha, Beta and Delta variants.

The receptor's source is a human donor who had recovered from COVID-19. Specimen: CD4+ T cells from blood, cultured in vitro. The chain joins TRBV7-9 to TRBJ2-5, with TRBD2 matching 9 bases. CDR3 nucleotides: TGTGCCAGCAGCTTAGAAGGGCTAGCGGGGCAAGAGACCCAGTACTTC. It is translated as CASSLEGLAGQETQYF.